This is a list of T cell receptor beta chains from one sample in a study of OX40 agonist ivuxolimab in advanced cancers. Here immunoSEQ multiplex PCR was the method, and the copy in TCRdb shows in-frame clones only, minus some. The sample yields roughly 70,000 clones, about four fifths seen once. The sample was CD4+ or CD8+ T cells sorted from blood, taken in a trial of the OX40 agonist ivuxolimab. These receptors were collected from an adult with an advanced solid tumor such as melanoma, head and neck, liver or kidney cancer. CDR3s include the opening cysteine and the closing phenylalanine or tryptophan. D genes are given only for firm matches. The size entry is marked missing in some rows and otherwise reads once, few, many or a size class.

CDR3 protein: CSANRDYGSFF
CDR3 DNA: TGCAGTGCTAACAGGGACTATGGATCCTTTTTT
V gene: TRBV20-1
clone size: few
J gene: TRBJ2-3
D gene: NA

CDR3 protein: CATSREGRRRDQPQHF
CDR3 DNA: TGTGCCACCAGCAGAGAGGGTAGGAGGAGGGATCAGCCCCAGCATTTT
V gene: TRBV15
clone size: NA
J gene: TRBJ1-5
D gene: NA

CDR3 protein: CASSRDSLNTEAFF
CDR3 DNA: TGCGCCAGCAGCCGGGACAGCCTGAACACTGAAGCTTTCTTT
V gene: TRBV5-1
clone size: NA
J gene: TRBJ1-1
D gene: TRBD1

CDR3 protein: CASSRGAASDGNEQFF
CDR3 DNA: TGTGCCAGCTCGCGCGGAGCGGCTAGCGATGGCAATGAGCAGTTCTTC
V gene: TRBV18
clone size: NA
J gene: TRBJ2-1
D gene: NA

CDR3 protein: CASSLMTSSGKQFF
CDR3 DNA: TGTGCCAGCAGCTTGATGACTAGCTCGGGGAAGCAGTTCTTC
V gene: TRBV11-3
clone size: NA
J gene: TRBJ2-1
D gene: TRBD2

CDR3 protein: CASSIGQGGDTIYF
CDR3 DNA: TGCGCCAGCAGCATAGGACAGGGTGGAGACACCATATATTTT
V gene: TRBV5-1
clone size: NA
J gene: TRBJ1-3
D gene: TRBD1

CDR3 protein: CASSLYGAGGLRTEAFF
CDR3 DNA: TGTGCCAGCAGCTTATATGGGGCAGGGGGCTTGAGAACTGAAGCTTTCTTT
V gene: TRBV7-9
clone size: NA
J gene: TRBJ1-1
D gene: TRBD1

CDR3 protein: CASSQEVVGGSDTEAFF
CDR3 DNA: TGCGCCAGCAGCCAAGAGGTGGTAGGGGGATCGGACACTGAAGCTTTCTTT
V gene: TRBV4-1
clone size: NA
J gene: TRBJ1-1
D gene: NA

CDR3 protein: CASSLAGTGTNEQFF
CDR3 DNA: TGTGCCAGCAGTCTAGCCGGGACAGGGACCAATGAGCAGTTCTTC
V gene: TRBV28
clone size: NA
J gene: TRBJ2-1
D gene: TRBD1

CDR3 protein: CASSPGGTESYGYTF
CDR3 DNA: TGTGCCAGCAGTCCTGGGGGGACAGAGTCCTATGGCTACACCTTC
V gene: TRBV28
clone size: few
J gene: TRBJ1-2
D gene: TRBD1

CDR3 protein: CASSLRGGYTF
CDR3 DNA: TGTGCCAGCAGCTTGAGGGGAGGCTACACCTTC
V gene: TRBV7-2
clone size: NA
J gene: TRBJ1-2
D gene: NA

CDR3 protein: CASRNPTSRIYNEQFF
CDR3 DNA: TGTGCCAGCAGGAACCCGACTAGCAGGATTTACAATGAGCAGTTCTTC
V gene: TRBV27
clone size: NA
J gene: TRBJ2-1
D gene: TRBD2

CDR3 protein: CASSLWLAGYNEQFF
CDR3 DNA: TGTGCCAGCAGCTTGTGGCTAGCGGGATACAATGAGCAGTTCTTC
V gene: TRBV5-8
clone size: NA
J gene: TRBJ2-1
D gene: TRBD2

CDR3 protein: CASSPPGTGSTGELFF
CDR3 DNA: TGTGCCAGCTCACCACCAGGGACTGGGAGCACCGGGGAGCTGTTTTTT
V gene: TRBV18
clone size: NA
J gene: TRBJ2-2
D gene: NA

CDR3 protein: CASSTGPNTEAFF
CDR3 DNA: TGTGCCAGCAGCACGGGTCCGAACACTGAAGCTTTCTTT
V gene: TRBV28
clone size: many
J gene: TRBJ1-1
D gene: NA

CDR3 protein: CASSSTGSDTQYF
CDR3 DNA: TGTGCCAGCAGCTCAACAGGGTCGGATACGCAGTATTTT
V gene: TRBV7-9
clone size: NA
J gene: TRBJ2-3
D gene: NA

CDR3 protein: CASSLTAGAFGNEQFF
CDR3 DNA: TGTGCCAGCAGCTTAACCGCGGGAGCTTTCGGCAATGAGCAGTTCTTC
V gene: TRBV7-9
clone size: NA
J gene: TRBJ2-1
D gene: TRBD2

CDR3 protein: CASSWTGGQPQHF
CDR3 DNA: TGTGCCAGCAGCTGGACAGGGGGGCAGCCCCAGCATTTT
V gene: TRBV7-3
clone size: NA
J gene: TRBJ1-5
D gene: TRBD1

CDR3 protein: CASIKDFSYNEQFF
CDR3 DNA: TGTGCCAGCATCAAGGACTTCTCCTACAATGAGCAGTTCTTC
V gene: TRBV7-2
clone size: NA
J gene: TRBJ2-1
D gene: NA

CDR3 protein: CASSFKGGDYEQYF
CDR3 DNA: TGCGCCAGCAGCTTTAAAGGGGGGGACTACGAGCAGTACTTC
V gene: TRBV5-1
clone size: NA
J gene: TRBJ2-7
D gene: NA

CDR3 protein: CASSPGQGYEQFF
CDR3 DNA: TGTGCCAGCAGTCCGGGACAGGGGTATGAGCAGTTCTTC
V gene: TRBV28
clone size: NA
J gene: TRBJ2-1
D gene: TRBD1

CDR3 protein: CASSPRAPDTQYF
CDR3 DNA: TGTGCCAGCTCACCACGGGCCCCAGATACGCAGTATTTT
V gene: TRBV18
clone size: NA
J gene: TRBJ2-3
D gene: NA

CDR3 protein: CASSSWTGGIEKLFF
CDR3 DNA: TGTGCCAGCAGCTCCTGGACAGGGGGGATAGAAAAACTGTTTTTT
V gene: TRBV7-9
clone size: NA
J gene: TRBJ1-4
D gene: TRBD1

CDR3 protein: CASSSQAENTEAFF
CDR3 DNA: TGTGCCAGCAGTTCACAAGCAGAGAACACTGAAGCTTTCTTT
V gene: TRBV28
clone size: NA
J gene: TRBJ1-1
D gene: NA

CDR3 protein: CASSLISGGASTGELFF
CDR3 DNA: TGTGCCAGCAGCTTAATCTCAGGGGGCGCGAGCACCGGGGAGCTGTTTTTT
V gene: TRBV7-3
clone size: NA
J gene: TRBJ2-2
D gene: TRBD1

CDR3 protein: CASSLSGAGRDEQFF
CDR3 DNA: TGTGCCAGCAGTTTAAGTGGGGCAGGGCGGGATGAGCAGTTCTTC
V gene: TRBV28
clone size: NA
J gene: TRBJ2-1
D gene: NA

CDR3 protein: CASRGGTDTQYF
CDR3 DNA: TGTGCCAGCAGGGGCGGCACAGATACGCAGTATTTT
V gene: TRBV7-2
clone size: NA
J gene: TRBJ2-3
D gene: NA

CDR3 protein: CASSYQYEQYF
CDR3 DNA: TGTGCCAGCAGCTATCAATACGAGCAGTACTTC
V gene: TRBV7-2
clone size: NA
J gene: TRBJ2-7
D gene: NA

CDR3 protein: CASSPTSGRAGEQFF
CDR3 DNA: TGTGCCAGCAGCCCGACTAGCGGGAGGGCCGGTGAGCAGTTCTTC
V gene: TRBV5-4
clone size: NA
J gene: TRBJ2-1
D gene: TRBD2

CDR3 protein: CSARDTGELFF
CDR3 DNA: TGCAGTGCTAGAGATACCGGGGAGCTGTTTTTT
V gene: TRBV20-1
clone size: NA
J gene: TRBJ2-2
D gene: NA

CDR3 protein: CASSSYRENEQFF
CDR3 DNA: TGTGCCAGCAGCAGCTATCGGGAGAATGAGCAGTTCTTC
V gene: TRBV21-1
clone size: NA
J gene: TRBJ2-1
D gene: NA

CDR3 protein: CASSQLRAENEQFF
CDR3 DNA: TGTGCCAGCAGCCAACTTCGGGCCGAGAATGAGCAGTTCTTC
V gene: TRBV14
clone size: NA
J gene: TRBJ2-1
D gene: NA

CDR3 protein: CASSYPGQLYTEAFF
CDR3 DNA: TGTGCCAGCAGTTACCCGGGACAGCTATACACTGAAGCTTTCTTT
V gene: TRBV28
clone size: once
J gene: TRBJ1-1
D gene: TRBD1

CDR3 protein: CASSLGMGGDTQYF
CDR3 DNA: TGTGCCAGCAGCTTAGGGATGGGGGGAGATACGCAGTATTTT
V gene: TRBV7-8
clone size: NA
J gene: TRBJ2-3
D gene: NA

CDR3 protein: CASSRTGTRGAKAFF
CDR3 DNA: TGTGCCAGCAGTAGAACCGGGACCCGCGGGGCCAAAGCTTTCTTT
V gene: TRBV2
clone size: once
J gene: TRBJ1-1
D gene: NA

CDR3 protein: CASSYTLTGNYGYTF
CDR3 DNA: TGTGCCAGCAGCTATACCCTGACAGGGAACTATGGCTACACCTTC
V gene: TRBV5-6
clone size: NA
J gene: TRBJ1-2
D gene: TRBD1

CDR3 protein: CASSFRGALLTGELFF
CDR3 DNA: TGTGCCAGCAGCTTCCGAGGGGCCCTTCTTACCGGGGAGCTGTTTTTT
V gene: TRBV5-4
clone size: few
J gene: TRBJ2-2
D gene: NA

CDR3 protein: CASRTQGADEQYF
CDR3 DNA: TGTGCCAGCAGGACACAGGGGGCCGACGAGCAGTACTTC
V gene: TRBV6-6
clone size: NA
J gene: TRBJ2-7
D gene: TRBD1

CDR3 protein: CSVEGWQETQYF
CDR3 DNA: TGCAGCGTAGAGGGATGGCAAGAGACCCAGTACTTC
V gene: TRBV29-1
clone size: NA
J gene: TRBJ2-5
D gene: NA

CDR3 protein: CSDTGDRGSYNEQFF
CDR3 DNA: TGCAGCGACACTGGGGACAGGGGATCCTACAATGAGCAGTTCTTC
V gene: TRBV29-1
clone size: NA
J gene: TRBJ2-1
D gene: TRBD1

CDR3 protein: CASSQLAPFNTGELFF
CDR3 DNA: TGTGCCAGCAGCCAACTAGCTCCATTCAACACCGGGGAGCTGTTTTTT
V gene: TRBV14
clone size: few
J gene: TRBJ2-2
D gene: NA

CDR3 protein: CASRTFFGTGGGSPLHF
CDR3 DNA: TGTGCCAGCAGAACTTTTTTCGGGACAGGGGGCGGGTCACCCCTCCACTTT
V gene: TRBV27
clone size: NA
J gene: TRBJ1-6
D gene: TRBD1

CDR3 protein: CASSQELNNEQFF
CDR3 DNA: TGCGCCAGCAGCCAAGAATTGAACAATGAGCAGTTCTTC
V gene: TRBV4-3
clone size: NA
J gene: TRBJ2-1
D gene: NA

CDR3 protein: CSVATYAEAFF
CDR3 DNA: TGCAGCGTTGCTACATACGCTGAAGCTTTCTTT
V gene: TRBV29-1
clone size: NA
J gene: TRBJ1-1
D gene: NA

CDR3 protein: CSVEGSTGAITEAFF
CDR3 DNA: TGCAGCGTTGAGGGATCTACGGGGGCGATCACTGAAGCTTTCTTT
V gene: TRBV29-1
clone size: NA
J gene: TRBJ1-1
D gene: NA

CDR3 protein: CASRPFSNQPQHF
CDR3 DNA: TGTGCCAGCAGGCCTTTTAGCAATCAGCCCCAGCATTTT
V gene: TRBV6-6
clone size: NA
J gene: TRBJ1-5
D gene: NA

CDR3 protein: CASSQGIYNEQFF
CDR3 DNA: TGTGCCAGCAGCCAAGGTATATACAATGAGCAGTTCTTC
V gene: TRBV5-6
clone size: NA
J gene: TRBJ2-1
D gene: NA

CDR3 protein: CASSPGTYSGEQYF
CDR3 DNA: TGTGCCAGCAGCCCTGGGACCTACTCGGGGGAGCAGTACTTC
V gene: TRBV11-3
clone size: few
J gene: TRBJ2-7
D gene: NA

CDR3 protein: CASSGGLRYEQFF
CDR3 DNA: TGTGCCAGCAGTGGGGGCTTGCGCTATGAGCAGTTCTTC
V gene: TRBV2
clone size: NA
J gene: TRBJ2-1
D gene: NA

CDR3 protein: CSASQGETQYF
CDR3 DNA: TGCAGTGCTTCCCAGGGGGAGACCCAGTACTTC
V gene: TRBV20-1
clone size: NA
J gene: TRBJ2-5
D gene: NA

CDR3 protein: CASTQGGLATYEQYF
CDR3 DNA: TGTGCCAGCACCCAAGGGGGACTAGCGACCTACGAGCAGTACTTC
V gene: TRBV28
clone size: NA
J gene: TRBJ2-7
D gene: TRBD2

CDR3 protein: CASSFRTGAFSYNSPLHF
CDR3 DNA: TGTGCCAGCAGCTTCCGGACAGGGGCCTTCTCCTATAATTCACCCCTCCACTTT
V gene: TRBV7-2
clone size: NA
J gene: TRBJ1-6
D gene: TRBD1

CDR3 protein: CASSAGVGLRETQYF
CDR3 DNA: TGCGCCAGCAGCGCGGGGGTGGGCCTTAGGGAGACCCAGTACTTC
V gene: TRBV5-1
clone size: NA
J gene: TRBJ2-5
D gene: TRBD2

CDR3 protein: CASSLYGTFRYEQYF
CDR3 DNA: TGTGCCAGCAGCTTGTATGGGACGTTTCGATACGAGCAGTACTTC
V gene: TRBV5-8
clone size: NA
J gene: TRBJ2-7
D gene: NA